This record looks at one T cell receptor beta chain sequence and its context. J lost 9 bases, V lost 2 bases, and 10 bases had no gene match. The CDR3 is 16 residues long. Germline V lookup: CDR1 MRHNA, CDR2 SNTAGT. The data belong to a study of blood T cell repertoires in COVID-19. Looking at the study overall: Researchers got acute and convalescent COVID-19 samples from the United States, Italy and Spain. T cells, B-cell-depleted T cells, or PBMCs provided the cDNA or gDNA that served as material.

Per the original data handling: Using reference gene primer amplification, nucleated cell counts were estimated. This table comes from immunoSEQ multiplex PCR, and its TCRdb copy is limited to in-frame clones, with some not included. V, J and clone size are taken as reported in that table, and D and trimming were inferred from the DNA itself. In the table there are fewer than 150,000 clones, roughly 86% of which are singletons. The clonotype comes from a human donor in a cohort sampled during active COVID-19. Sequencing was carried out using peripheral blood. The J gene is TRBJ2-4, the V gene TRBV6-4; 10 bases line up with TRBD1. The CDR3 sequence: CASSDRGQGIVGIQYF. CDR3 sequence (DNA): TGTGCCAGCAGTGACCGGGGACAGGGGATCGTTGGCATTCAGTACTTC.